The source of this T cell receptor beta chain is a study of early T cells in non-severe SARS-CoV-2 infection. Separate cDNA molecules each had unique molecular identifiers attached to them. TCRdb re-called the 5' RACE reads with MiXCR, one entry per CDR3 protein. The table lists under 80,000 distinct CDR3 sequences, roughly 11% of them singletons. This clonotype was counted a few times. CDR3 size: 17 residues. Looked up from germline, CDR1 is SGHTA and CDR2 is FQGNSA. V shed 4 bases, J shed 6 bases, and the junction held 8 bases outside the gene matches. The receptor's source is an adult who was a healthcare worker with PCR-confirmed SARS-CoV-2 infection or an uninfected control (not recorded which). Sequenced material: whole blood. The rearrangement links TRBV7-2 to TRBJ2-5; 16 bases are shared with TRBD2. The chain's CDR3 is CASSSPGLAGGQKTQYF. CDR3 nucleotide sequence: TGTGCCAGCAGCTCGCCGGGACTAGCGGGAGGGCAGAAGACCCAGTACTTC. Drawing the rest from reference TRBV7-2 and TRBJ2-5, the complete variable domain is GAGVSQSPSNKVTEKGKDVELRCDPISGHTALYWYRQSLGQGLEFLIYFQGNSAPDKSGLPSDRFSAERTGGSVSTLTIQRTQQEDSAVYLCASSSPGLAGGQKTQYFGPGTRLLVL.